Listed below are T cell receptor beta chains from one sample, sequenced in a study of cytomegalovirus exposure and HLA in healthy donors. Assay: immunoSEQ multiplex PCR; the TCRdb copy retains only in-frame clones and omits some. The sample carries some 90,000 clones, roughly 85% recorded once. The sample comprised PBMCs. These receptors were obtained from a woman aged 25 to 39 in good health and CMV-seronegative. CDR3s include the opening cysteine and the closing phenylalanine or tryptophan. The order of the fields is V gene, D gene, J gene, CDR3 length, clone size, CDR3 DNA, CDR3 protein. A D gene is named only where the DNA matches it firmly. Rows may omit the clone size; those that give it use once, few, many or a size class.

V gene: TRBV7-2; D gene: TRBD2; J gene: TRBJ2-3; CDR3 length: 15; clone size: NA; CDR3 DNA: TGTGCCAGCAGCTTAAACGGGGGGGAAGGAGATACGCAGTATTTT; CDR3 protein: CASSLNGGEGDTQYF
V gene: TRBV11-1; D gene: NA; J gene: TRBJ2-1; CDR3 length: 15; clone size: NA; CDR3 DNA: TGTGCCAGCAGCTCTCAGCAGGGGCCCTACAATGAGCAGTTCTTC; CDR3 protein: CASSSQQGPYNEQFF
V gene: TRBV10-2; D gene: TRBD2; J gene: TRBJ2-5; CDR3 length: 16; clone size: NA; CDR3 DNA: TGCGCCAGCAGTGGGGGGACTAGGAAGGGACTAGAGACCCAGTACTTC; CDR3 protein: CASSGGTRKGLETQYF
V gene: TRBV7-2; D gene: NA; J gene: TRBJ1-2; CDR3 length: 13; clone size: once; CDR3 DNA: TGTGCCAGCAGCAGTACAGGTTCCTATGGCTACACCTTC; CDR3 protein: CASSSTGSYGYTF
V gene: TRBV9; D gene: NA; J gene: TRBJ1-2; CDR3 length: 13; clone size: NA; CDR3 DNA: TGTGCCAGCAGTAGACAGGCGGACTATGGCTACACCTTC; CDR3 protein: CASSRQADYGYTF
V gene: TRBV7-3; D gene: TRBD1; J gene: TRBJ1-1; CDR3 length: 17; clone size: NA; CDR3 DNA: TGTGCCAGCAGCTACGTGCACAGTGACAGGGGGCCGGTTGAAGCTTTCTTT; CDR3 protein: CASSYVHSDRGPVEAFF
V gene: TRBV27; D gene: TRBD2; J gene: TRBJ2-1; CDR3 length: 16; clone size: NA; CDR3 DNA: TGTGCCAGCAGCCCGGGACTAGCGGGAGGGCCTGAGGAGCAGTTCTTC; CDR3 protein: CASSPGLAGGPEEQFF
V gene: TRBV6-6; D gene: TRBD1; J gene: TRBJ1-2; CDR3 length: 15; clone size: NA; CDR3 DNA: TGTGCCAGCAGTCCGACCCGGGACAGGGGGCCTGGCTACACCTTC; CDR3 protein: CASSPTRDRGPGYTF
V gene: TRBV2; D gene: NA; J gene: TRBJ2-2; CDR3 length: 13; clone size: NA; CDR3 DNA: TGTGCCACCCGACAGGAAATGGGCGGGGAGCTGTTTTTT; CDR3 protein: CATRQEMGGELFF
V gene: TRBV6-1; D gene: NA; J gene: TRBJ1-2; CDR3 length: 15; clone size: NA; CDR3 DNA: TGTGCCAGCTATATAGGGGCCCAGCCTAACTATGGCTACACCTTC; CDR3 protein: CASYIGAQPNYGYTF
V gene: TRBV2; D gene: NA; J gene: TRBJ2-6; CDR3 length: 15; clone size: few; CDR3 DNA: TGTGCCAGCAGGCCCGACTCAACGGGGGCCAACGTCCTGACTTTC; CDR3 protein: CASRPDSTGANVLTF
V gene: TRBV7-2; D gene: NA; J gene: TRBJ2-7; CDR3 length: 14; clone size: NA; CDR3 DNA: TGTGCCAGCAGCTTAGACAGGGCGACCTACGAGCAGTACTTC; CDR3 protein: CASSLDRATYEQYF
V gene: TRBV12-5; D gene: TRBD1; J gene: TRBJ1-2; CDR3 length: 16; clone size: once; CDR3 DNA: TGTGCTAGTGGTTTAGACCCGGGACAGGGGTTCTATGGCTACACCTTC; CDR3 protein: CASGLDPGQGFYGYTF
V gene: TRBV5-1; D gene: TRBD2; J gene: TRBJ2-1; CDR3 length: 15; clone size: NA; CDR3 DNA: TGCGCCAGCAGCTTGGGCGGGAGCGTGGTTAATGAGCAGTTCTTC; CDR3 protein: CASSLGGSVVNEQFF
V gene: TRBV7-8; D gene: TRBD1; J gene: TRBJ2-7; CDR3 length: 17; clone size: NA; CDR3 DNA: TGTGCCAGCAGCTTCCGAACGGCCCCGGGACAGCTCTACGAGCAGTACTTC; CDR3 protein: CASSFRTAPGQLYEQYF
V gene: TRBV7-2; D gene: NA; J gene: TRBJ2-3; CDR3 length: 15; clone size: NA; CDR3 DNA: TGTGCCAGCAGCTCCCTGACAGGTAGCTTCGATACGCAGTATTTT; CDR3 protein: CASSSLTGSFDTQYF
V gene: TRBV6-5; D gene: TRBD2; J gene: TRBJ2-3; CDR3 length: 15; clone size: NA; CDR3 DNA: TGTGCCAGCACAACTAGCGGGATGGGCACAGATACGCAGTATTTT; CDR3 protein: CASTTSGMGTDTQYF
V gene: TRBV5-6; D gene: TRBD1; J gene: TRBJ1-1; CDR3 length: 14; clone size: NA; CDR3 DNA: TGTGCCAGCAGCTTGCAGAGGGGGCACACTGAAGCTTTCTTT; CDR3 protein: CASSLQRGHTEAFF
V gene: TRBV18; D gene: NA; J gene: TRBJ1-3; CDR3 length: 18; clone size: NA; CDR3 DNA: TGTGCCAGCTCACCAGGAGTTTGGACAGTTGCCTCTGGAAACACCATATATTTT; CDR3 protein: CASSPGVWTVASGNTIYF
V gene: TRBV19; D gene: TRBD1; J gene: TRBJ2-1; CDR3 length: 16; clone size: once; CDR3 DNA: TGTGCCAGTAGTCCTCGACAGGGGGCGAAATGGAATGAGCAGTTCTTC; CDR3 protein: CASSPRQGAKWNEQFF
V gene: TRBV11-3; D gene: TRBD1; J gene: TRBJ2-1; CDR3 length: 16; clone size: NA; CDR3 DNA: TGTGCCAGCAGCTCATTTCAGACAGGGGTAATGAATGAGCAGTTCTTC; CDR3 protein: CASSSFQTGVMNEQFF
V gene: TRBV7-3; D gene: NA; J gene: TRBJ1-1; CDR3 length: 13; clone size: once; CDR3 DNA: TGTGCCAGCAGCGTCCTTTGGAACACTGAAGCTTTCTTT; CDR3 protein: CASSVLWNTEAFF
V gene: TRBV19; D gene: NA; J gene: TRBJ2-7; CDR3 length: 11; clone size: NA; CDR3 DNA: TGTGCCACCTCGGCGGGGAGCGAGCAGTACTTC; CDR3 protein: CATSAGSEQYF
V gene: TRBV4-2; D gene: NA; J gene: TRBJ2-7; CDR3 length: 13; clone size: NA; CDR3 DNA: TGTGCCAGCAGCCAAGAACCTACCTACGAGCAGTACTTC; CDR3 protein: CASSQEPTYEQYF
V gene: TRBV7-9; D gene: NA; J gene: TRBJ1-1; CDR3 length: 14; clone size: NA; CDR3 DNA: TGTGCCAGCAGCTCACCGGGGTCTGGCACTGAAGCTTTCTTT; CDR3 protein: CASSSPGSGTEAFF
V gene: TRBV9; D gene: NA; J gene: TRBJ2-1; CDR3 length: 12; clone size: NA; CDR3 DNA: TGTGCCAGCGGCTTAGGGGGGGACGAGCAGTTCTTC; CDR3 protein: CASGLGGDEQFF
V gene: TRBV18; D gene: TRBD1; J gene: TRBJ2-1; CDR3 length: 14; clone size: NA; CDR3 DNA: TGTGCCAGCTCACCAGGACAGGGGTGGAATGAGCAGTTCTTC; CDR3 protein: CASSPGQGWNEQFF
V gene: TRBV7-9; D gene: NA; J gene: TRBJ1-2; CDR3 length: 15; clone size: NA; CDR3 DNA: TGTGCCAGCAGCCCCGGGGGGGGGACCCCTAAAGGCTACACCTTC; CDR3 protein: CASSPGGGTPKGYTF
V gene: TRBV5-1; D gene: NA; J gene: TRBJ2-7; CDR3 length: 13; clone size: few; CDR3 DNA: TGCGCCAGCAGCTTAGAGCGGGCCTACGAGCAGTACTTC; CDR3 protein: CASSLERAYEQYF
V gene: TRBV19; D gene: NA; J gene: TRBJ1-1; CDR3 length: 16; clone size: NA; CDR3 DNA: TGTGCCAGTAGTAGCAGGGTGGGGAATTTGAACACTGAAGCTTTCTTT; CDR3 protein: CASSSRVGNLNTEAFF
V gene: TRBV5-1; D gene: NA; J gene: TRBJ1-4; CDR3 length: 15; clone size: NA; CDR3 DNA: TGCGCCAGCAGCTTAAGACTAGCAACTAATGAAAAACTGTTTTTT; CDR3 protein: CASSLRLATNEKLFF
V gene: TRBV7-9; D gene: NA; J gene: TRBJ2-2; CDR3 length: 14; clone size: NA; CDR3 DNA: TGTGCCAGCAGCTTGATACGAGCCACCGGGGAGCTGTTTTTT; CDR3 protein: CASSLIRATGELFF
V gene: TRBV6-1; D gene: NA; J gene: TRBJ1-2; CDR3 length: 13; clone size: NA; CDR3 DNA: TGTGCCACTGCCCCGGCAGGGACTGATGGCTACACCTTC; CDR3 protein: CATAPAGTDGYTF
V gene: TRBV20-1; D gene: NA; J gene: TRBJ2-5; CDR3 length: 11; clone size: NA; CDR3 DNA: TGCAGTGCTAGAGCGGACTCGGGCCAGTACTTC; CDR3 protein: CSARADSGQYF
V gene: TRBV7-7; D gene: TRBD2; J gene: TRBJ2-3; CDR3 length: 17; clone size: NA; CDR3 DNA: TGTGCCAGCAGCTTTCTTCCGGGACTAGCGGAGAGGGATACGCAGTATTTT; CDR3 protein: CASSFLPGLAERDTQYF
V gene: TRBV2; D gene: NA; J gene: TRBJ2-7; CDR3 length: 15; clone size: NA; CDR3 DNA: TGTGCCAGCAGGGAGACTCAGGTTGGTGAGGGCGAGCAGTACTTC; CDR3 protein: CASRETQVGEGEQYF
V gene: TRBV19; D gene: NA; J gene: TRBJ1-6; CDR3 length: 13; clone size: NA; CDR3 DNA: TGTGCCAGTAACCGGGGGGCTTTTTCACCCCTCCACTTT; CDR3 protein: CASNRGAFSPLHF
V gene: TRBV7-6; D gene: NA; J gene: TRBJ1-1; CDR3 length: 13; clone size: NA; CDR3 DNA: TGTGCCAGCAGCTCCGTGTTGAACACTGAAGCTTTCTTT; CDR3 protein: CASSSVLNTEAFF
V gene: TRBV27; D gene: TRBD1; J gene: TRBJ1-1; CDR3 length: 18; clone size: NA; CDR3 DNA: TGTGCCAGCAGTTTGTACGGGACAGGGATAAGCCGAGGCACTGAAGCTTTCTTT; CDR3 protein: CASSLYGTGISRGTEAFF
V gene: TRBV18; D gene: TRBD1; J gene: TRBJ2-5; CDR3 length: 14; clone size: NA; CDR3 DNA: TGTGCCAGCTCACTCGACAGGGTACAAGAGACCCAGTACTTC; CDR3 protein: CASSLDRVQETQYF
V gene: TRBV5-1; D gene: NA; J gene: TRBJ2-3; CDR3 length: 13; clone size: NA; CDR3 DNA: TGCGCCAGCAGCTTCCAGGGTACAGATACGCAGTATTTT; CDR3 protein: CASSFQGTDTQYF
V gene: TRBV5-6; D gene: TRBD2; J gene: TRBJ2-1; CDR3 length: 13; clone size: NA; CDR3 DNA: TGTGCCAGCATCAGGACTAGCGCGGGTGAGCAGTTCTTC; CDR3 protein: CASIRTSAGEQFF
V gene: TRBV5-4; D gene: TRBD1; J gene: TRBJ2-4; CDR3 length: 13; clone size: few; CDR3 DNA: TGTGCCAGCAGCACCCCGGGACAGGGGCCTTGGTACTTC; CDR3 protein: CASSTPGQGPWYF
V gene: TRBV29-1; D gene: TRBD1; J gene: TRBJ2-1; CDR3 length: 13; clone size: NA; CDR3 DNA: TGCAGCGTTGGGACAGGGCCCACCAATGAGCAGTTCTTC; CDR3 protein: CSVGTGPTNEQFF
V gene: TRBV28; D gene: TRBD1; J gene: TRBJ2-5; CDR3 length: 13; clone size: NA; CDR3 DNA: TGTGCCAGCAAGACAGGGGGCCGAGAGACCCAGTACTTC; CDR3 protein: CASKTGGRETQYF
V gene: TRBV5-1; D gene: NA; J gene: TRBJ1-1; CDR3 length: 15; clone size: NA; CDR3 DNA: TGCGCCAGCAGCTTGTCAGTACAGGGACCCACTGAAGCTTTCTTT; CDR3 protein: CASSLSVQGPTEAFF
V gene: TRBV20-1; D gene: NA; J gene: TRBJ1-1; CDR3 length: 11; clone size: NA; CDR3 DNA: TGCAGTGCTTCCTCTCCTTCCGAGGCTTTCTTT; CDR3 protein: CSASSPSEAFF
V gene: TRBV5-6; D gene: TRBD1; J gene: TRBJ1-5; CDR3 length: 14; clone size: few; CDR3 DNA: TGTGCCAGCAGCTCACAGGGGCGCGATCAGCCCCAGCATTTT; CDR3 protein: CASSSQGRDQPQHF
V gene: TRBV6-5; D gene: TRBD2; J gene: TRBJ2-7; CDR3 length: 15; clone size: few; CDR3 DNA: TGTGCCAGCAGTTACTCGGGACTAGCGGGAGTCGAGCAGTACTTC; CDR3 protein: CASSYSGLAGVEQYF
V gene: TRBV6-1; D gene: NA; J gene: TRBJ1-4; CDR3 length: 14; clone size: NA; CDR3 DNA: TGTGCCAGCGGCAGTCGTACAGGGATTGGAAAACTGTTTTTT; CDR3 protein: CASGSRTGIGKLFF
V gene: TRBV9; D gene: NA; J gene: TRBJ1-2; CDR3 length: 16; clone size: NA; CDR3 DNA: TGTGCCAGCAGCCTCGGGACTTTCGTTACTGGCTATGGCTACACCTTC; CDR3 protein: CASSLGTFVTGYGYTF
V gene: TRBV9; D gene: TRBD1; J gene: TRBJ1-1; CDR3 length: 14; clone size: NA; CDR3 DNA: TGTGCCAGCAGCGTAGGCGGAGGACAGGGGAGAGCTTTCTTT; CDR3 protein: CASSVGGGQGRAFF
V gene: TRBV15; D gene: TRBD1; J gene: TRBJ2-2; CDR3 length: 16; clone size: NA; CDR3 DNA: TGTGCCACCAGCACCACCCGGACAGGGTTATCAGGGGAGCTGTTTTTT; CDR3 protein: CATSTTRTGLSGELFF
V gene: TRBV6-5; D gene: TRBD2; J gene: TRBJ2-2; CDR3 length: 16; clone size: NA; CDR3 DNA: TGTGCCAGCAGTTCTGTGACTAGCGGGGACACCGGGGAGCTGTTTTTT; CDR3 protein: CASSSVTSGDTGELFF